This passage covers 6 T cell receptor beta chains from one sample sequenced in a study of cytomegalovirus exposure and HLA in healthy donors. The PCR had 60 Vbeta and 13 Jbeta primers. Repertoires were generated with immunoSEQ multiplex PCR, while TCRdb's copy carries only in-frame clones and drops some. The sample has about 130,000 clones; about four fifths are singletons. Sequencing was performed on PBMCs. The receptors come from a man aged 30 to 45 in good health and CMV-seronegative.

The V gene is TRBV4-3, the J gene TRBJ2-2; tentative D call: TRBD1 (5 bases). The CDR3 has 16 amino acids. Per the germline V gene, CDR1 is LGHNA and CDR2 is YSLEER. Between the trimmed V and J ends, which lost 3 bases and 4 bases, there was a span of 15 bases. CDR3 sequence: CASSQRLQVLTGELFF. The CDR3 DNA is TGCGCCAGCAGCCAGAGGTTACAGGTGCTCACCGGGGAGCTGTTTTTT.

The chain recombines TRBV20-1 with TRBJ1-2, with D perhaps TRBD1 (5 bases). Trimming shortened V by 5 bases and J by 4 bases, and 8 bases separated the two germline ends. The CDR3 loop spans 11 amino acids. CDR1 and CDR2 (germline): DFQATT, SNEGSKA (reference sequence). Written as DNA, the CDR3 is TGCAGTGCTCAGGGTGGCTATGGCTACACCTTC. Its translation is CSAQGGYGYTF.

The chain recombines TRBV2 with TRBJ1-1; D gene unclear. CDR1 is SNHLY, CDR2 FYNNEI, per germline. This CDR3 region has 15 residues. Between the trimmed V and J ends, which lost 6 bases and 3 bases, there was a span of 17 bases. The CDR3 coding sequence is TGTGCCAGCAGGCCTAGGGCGGGGAAATACACTGAAGCTTTCTTT. The encoded protein is CASRPRAGKYTEAFF.

This clone was recorded a few times. V and J are TRBV9 and TRBJ1-6; D remains unclear. The length of the CDR3 is 14 residues. CDR1 is SGDLS, CDR2 YYNGEE, per germline. The ends were cut back, 6 bases at V and 7 bases at J, with 14 bases in the middle. For the CDR3, the DNA is TGTGCCAGCACCCTGGGCAACTGGAATTCACCCCTCCACTTT. As protein: CASTLGNWNSPLHF.

V usage is TRBV4-1 and J usage is TRBJ1-2, with D unclear. Germline CDR1 MGHRA, CDR2 YSYEKL. The CDR3 spans 15 residues. With 1 base removed from V and 8 bases from J, the gap between germline ends came to 17 bases. The DNA of the CDR3 is TGCGCCAGCAGCCAAGTTGGAGGTTCGGGATGGGGCTACACCTTC. Amino acid sequence: CASSQVGGSGWGYTF.

This clone was observed a few times. CDR3 protein: CASRRVRDSGITEAFF. Here the CDR3 DNA reads TGTGCCAGTAGACGGGTGAGGGATAGCGGTATCACTGAAGCTTTCTTT. The V and J genes are TRBV19 and TRBJ1-1; D uncertain. Germline CDR1 LNHDA, CDR2 SQIVND (reference sequence). This CDR3 contains 16 residues. V lost 6 bases, J lost 4 bases, and 21 bases lay in between.